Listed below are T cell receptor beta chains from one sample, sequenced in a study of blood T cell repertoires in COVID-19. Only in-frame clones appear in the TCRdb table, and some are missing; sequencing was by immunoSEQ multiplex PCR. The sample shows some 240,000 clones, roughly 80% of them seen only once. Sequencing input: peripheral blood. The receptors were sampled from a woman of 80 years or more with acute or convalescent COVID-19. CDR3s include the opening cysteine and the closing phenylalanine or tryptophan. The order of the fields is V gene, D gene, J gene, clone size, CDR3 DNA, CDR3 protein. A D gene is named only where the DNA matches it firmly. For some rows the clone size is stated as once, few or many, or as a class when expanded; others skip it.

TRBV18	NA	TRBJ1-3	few	TGTGCCAGCTCACCTTCTGCGAGCTCATACTCTGGAAACACCATATATTTT	CASSPSASSYSGNTIYF
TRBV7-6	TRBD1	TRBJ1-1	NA	TGTGCCAGCAGCTTAACCGGACAGGGGAAAAATGAAGCTTTCTTT	CASSLTGQGKNEAFF
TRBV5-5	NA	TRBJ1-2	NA	TGTGCCAGCAGCCAAATTTATGGCTACACCTTC	CASSQIYGYTF
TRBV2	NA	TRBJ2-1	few	TGTGCCAGCAGCGAGGAGGCAGTCTCCTACAATGAGCAGTTCTTC	CASSEEAVSYNEQFF
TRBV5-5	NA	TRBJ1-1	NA	TGTGCCAGCAGCTTGGGTAACCGGGGGACTGAAGCTTTCTTT	CASSLGNRGTEAFF
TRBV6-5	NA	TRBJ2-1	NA	TGTGCCAGCAGTAAGGAAAGGGGTCAGCAGTTCTTC	CASSKERGQQFF
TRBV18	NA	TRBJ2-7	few	TGTGCCAGCTCACCAGAGGCAGCTAACCTGGGGCAGTACTTC	CASSPEAANLGQYF
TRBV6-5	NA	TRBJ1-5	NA	TGTGCCAGCACTATGACAGGTCAGCCCCAGCATTTT	CASTMTGQPQHF
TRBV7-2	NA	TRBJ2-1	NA	TGTGCCAGCAGCTTAGATGGAGGGAGCTCCTACAATGAGCAGTTCTTC	CASSLDGGSSYNEQFF
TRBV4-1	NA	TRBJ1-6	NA	TGCGCCAGCAGCATCGGGTCGACGAGCTCCTATAATTCACCCCTCCACTTT	CASSIGSTSSYNSPLHF
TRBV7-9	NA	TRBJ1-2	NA	TGTGCCAGCAGCTTAGTCCAGGGAACAGGCTATGGCTACACCTTC	CASSLVQGTGYGYTF
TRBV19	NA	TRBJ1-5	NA	TGTGCCAGTAGACGGTTCAGCAATCAGCCCCAGCATTTT	CASRRFSNQPQHF
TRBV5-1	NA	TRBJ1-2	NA	TGCGCCAGCAGCTCGAGCCCAGGGTCGGATGGCTACACCTTC	CASSSSPGSDGYTF
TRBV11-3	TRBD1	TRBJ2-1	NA	TGTGCCAGCAGCCTTGGACAGGGCGGCGGTGAGCAGTTCTTC	CASSLGQGGGEQFF
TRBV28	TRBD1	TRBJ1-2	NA	TGTGCCAGCACAGGGGGCGTAGGATATGGCTACACCTTC	CASTGGVGYGYTF
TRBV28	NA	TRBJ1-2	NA	TGTGCCAGCACCCTCGGGGGTTATGGCTACACCTTC	CASTLGGYGYTF
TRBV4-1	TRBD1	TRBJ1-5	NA	TGCGCCAGCAGCCAAGACGGAGACAGGGCGGATCAGCCCCAGCATTTT	CASSQDGDRADQPQHF
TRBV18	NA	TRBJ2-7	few	TGTGCCAGCTCACCAAAAGACAGCTCCTACGAGCAGTACTTC	CASSPKDSSYEQYF
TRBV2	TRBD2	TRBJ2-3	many	TGTGCCAGCAGTGGAAGCGGGGGGGCCATCGATACGCAGTATTTT	CASSGSGGAIDTQYF
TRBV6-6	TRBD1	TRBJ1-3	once	TGTGCCAGCAGTTACTCGGAAGGGGGCTCTAACACCATATATTTT	CASSYSEGGSNTIYF
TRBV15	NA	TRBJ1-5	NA	TGTGCCACCCAAGACAGCGATTACAATCAGCCCCAGCATTTT	CATQDSDYNQPQHF
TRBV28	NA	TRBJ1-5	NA	TGTGCCAGCAGTTTATCGGGGGGAGGCAGTTTAAGGCCCCAGCATTTT	CASSLSGGGSLRPQHF
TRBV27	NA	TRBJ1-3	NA	TGTGCCAGCAGTTTACGAGGGATAAAAGCTGGAAACACCATATATTTT	CASSLRGIKAGNTIYF
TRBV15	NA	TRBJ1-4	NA	TGTGCCACCAGCGGGGGGTCGGGGAATGAAAAACTGTTTTTT	CATSGGSGNEKLFF
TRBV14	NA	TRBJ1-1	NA	TGTGCCAGCAGACAATACATGGACACTGAAGCTTTCTTT	CASRQYMDTEAFF
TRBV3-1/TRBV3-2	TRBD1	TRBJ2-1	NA	TGTGCCAGCAGCCAAGATTGGCCGATGAGGGGGCTCCTTCAGTTCTTC	CASSQDWPMRGLLQFF
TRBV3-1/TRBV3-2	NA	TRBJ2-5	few	TGTGCCAGCAGCCACAAAGAGACCCAGTACTTC	CASSHKETQYF
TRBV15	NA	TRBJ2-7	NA	TGTGCCACTAGCAGAGATAGGACTTTACAGCAGTACTTC	CATSRDRTLQQYF
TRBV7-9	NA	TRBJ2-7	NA	TGTGCCAGCAGCCCAGACAGGAGCTCCTACGAGCAGTACTTC	CASSPDRSSYEQYF
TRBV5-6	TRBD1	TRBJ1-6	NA	TGTGCCAGCAGCTTCAGGGGGAGCTCCTATAATTCACCCCTCCACTTT	CASSFRGSSYNSPLHF
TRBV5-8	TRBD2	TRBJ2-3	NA	TGTGCCAGCAGCTTGGGCACTAGCGGGGGGTCGGGAGATACGCAGTATTTT	CASSLGTSGGSGDTQYF
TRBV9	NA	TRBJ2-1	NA	TGTGCCAGCAGCCCCGGGGGGCAGGGGTCCGTTGATGAGCAGTTCTTC	CASSPGGQGSVDEQFF
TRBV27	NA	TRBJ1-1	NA	TGTGCCAGCAGCCCTCAAGGGACATGGAACACTGAAGCTTTCTTT	CASSPQGTWNTEAFF
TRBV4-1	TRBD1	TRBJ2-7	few	TGCGCCAGCAGCCCTACCTCGGGACAGGGAGCCTACGAGCAGTACTTC	CASSPTSGQGAYEQYF
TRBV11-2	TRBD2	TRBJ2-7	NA	TGTGCCAGCAGCCTCAATAGCGGGTCCTACGAGCAGTACTTC	CASSLNSGSYEQYF
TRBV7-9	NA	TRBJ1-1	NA	TGTGCCAGCAGCTTACAGGGTTCCCTGAACACTGAAGCTTTCTTT	CASSLQGSLNTEAFF
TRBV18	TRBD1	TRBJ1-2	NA	TGTGCCAGCTCAGAGACAGGGGGGCCTCCTAACTATGGCTACACCTTC	CASSETGGPPNYGYTF
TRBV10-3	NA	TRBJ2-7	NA	TGTGCCATCCTGACAGACTCCTACGAGCAGTACTTC	CAILTDSYEQYF
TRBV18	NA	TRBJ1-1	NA	TGTGCCAGCTCACCAACAGGGATGAACACTGAAGCTTTCTTT	CASSPTGMNTEAFF
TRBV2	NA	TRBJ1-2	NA	TGTGCCAGCAGCACAGACACGACGTATGGCTACACCTTC	CASSTDTTYGYTF
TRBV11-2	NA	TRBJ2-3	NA	TGTGCCAGCAGCTTAGCGTTCAGGGAAGGGGCGGATACGCAGTATTTT	CASSLAFREGADTQYF
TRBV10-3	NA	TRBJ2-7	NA	TGTGCCATCAGTGAGGGCAGGGGTCCCTACGAGCAGTACTTC	CAISEGRGPYEQYF
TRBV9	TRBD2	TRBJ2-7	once	TGTGCCAGCAGCGTAGCGAGCGGGAGTTACGAGCAGTACTTC	CASSVASGSYEQYF